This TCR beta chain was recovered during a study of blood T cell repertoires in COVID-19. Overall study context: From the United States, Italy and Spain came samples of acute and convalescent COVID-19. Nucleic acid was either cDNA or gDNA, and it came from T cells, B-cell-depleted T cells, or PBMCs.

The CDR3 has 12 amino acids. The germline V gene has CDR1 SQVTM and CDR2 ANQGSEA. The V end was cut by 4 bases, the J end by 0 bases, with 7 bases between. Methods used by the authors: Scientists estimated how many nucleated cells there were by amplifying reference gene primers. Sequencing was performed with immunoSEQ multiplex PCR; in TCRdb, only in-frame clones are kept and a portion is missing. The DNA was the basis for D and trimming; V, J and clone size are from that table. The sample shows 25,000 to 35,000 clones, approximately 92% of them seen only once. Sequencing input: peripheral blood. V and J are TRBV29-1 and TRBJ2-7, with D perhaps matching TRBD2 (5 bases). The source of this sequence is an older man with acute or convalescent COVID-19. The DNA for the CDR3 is TGCAGCGTTGGGGAGACCTCCTACGAGCAGTACTTC. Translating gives CSVGETSYEQYF.